The rows below give T cell receptor beta chains drawn from one sample of a study of T cell responses to AZD1222 COVID-19 vaccine. TCRdb's copy holds only in-frame clones and misses some; the assay was immunoSEQ multiplex PCR. The sample has 85,000 to 120,000 clones, approximately 81% seen once; the top ten hold approximately 15%. Sequenced here: peripheral blood, sampled on day 0 of AZD1222 vaccination. The receptor set was obtained from an adult in good health. Both conserved end residues are part of each CDR3. D genes are given only for firm matches. Expanded clones are given a class, and other clones once, few, many or no size at all.

TRBJ2-7	TRBV6-5	.	.	CASTRDLYEQYF	TGTGCCAGCACTCGAGACCTTTACGAGCAGTACTTC
TRBJ1-1	TRBV5-1	.	.	CASSLGGPLNTEAFF	TGCGCCAGCAGCTTGGGGGGGCCACTAAACACTGAAGCTTTCTTT
TRBJ1-3	TRBV7-2	.	.	CASSFGQGNTIYF	TGTGCCAGCAGCTTCGGTCAGGGGAACACCATATATTTT
TRBJ2-7	TRBV6-4	.	.	CASSASIGGGEQYF	TGTGCCAGCAGTGCGTCAATTGGGGGTGGCGAGCAGTACTTC
TRBJ1-5	TRBV28	.	.	CASRGLHRGNQPQHF	TGTGCCAGCAGGGGACTGCACAGGGGCAATCAGCCCCAGCATTTT
TRBJ1-1	TRBV7-9	.	.	CASSVKGRRVTEAFF	TGTGCCAGCAGCGTAAAGGGCCGGCGGGTCACTGAAGCTTTCTTT
TRBJ2-1	TRBV6-2/TRBV6-3	TRBD2	.	CASSYPSSGRAGEQFF	TGTGCCAGCAGTTACCCCTCTAGCGGGAGGGCAGGTGAGCAGTTCTTC
TRBJ1-1	TRBV12-5	.	.	CASGNPGTEAFF	TGTGCTAGTGGTAATCCAGGGACTGAAGCTTTCTTT
TRBJ1-3	TRBV6-5	.	.	CASMRGSSIYF	TGTGCCAGCATGCGGGGTAGCTCCATATATTTT
TRBJ2-1	TRBV12-3/TRBV12-4	.	.	CASSGLDNEQFF	TGTGCCAGCAGCGGACTGGACAATGAGCAGTTCTTC
TRBJ1-3	TRBV25-1	.	.	CASSETPNSGNTIYF	TGTGCCAGCAGTGAGACACCCAACTCTGGAAACACCATATATTTT
TRBJ1-2	TRBV6-2/TRBV6-3	.	once	CASSYKTGQPGMYGYTF	TGTGCCAGCAGTTACAAAACCGGACAGCCTGGGATGTATGGCTACACCTTC
TRBJ1-4	TRBV3-1/TRBV3-2	.	.	CASSPPGYLEKLFF	TGTGCCAGCAGTCCCCCAGGATACCTCGAAAAACTGTTTTTT
TRBJ2-5	TRBV27	.	.	CASNPTGLVGGQETQYF	TGTGCCAGCAACCCCACAGGGCTGGTTGGAGGGCAAGAGACCCAGTACTTC
TRBJ1-1	TRBV9	.	.	CASRSLGRNTEAFF	TGTGCCAGCAGGTCCCTGGGGAGGAACACTGAAGCTTTCTTT
TRBJ2-2	TRBV28	TRBD1	.	CASSFPGQGAAGELFF	TGTGCCAGCAGTTTCCCCGGACAGGGGGCCGCCGGGGAGCTGTTTTTT
TRBJ2-1	TRBV19	.	once	CASSTKRLYPADEQFF	TGTGCCAGTAGTACCAAGAGACTATACCCGGCCGATGAGCAGTTCTTC
TRBJ2-3	TRBV5-1	.	.	CASSLALGPSTDTQYF	TGCGCCAGCAGCTTGGCGTTAGGTCCTTCCACAGATACGCAGTATTTT
TRBJ1-1	TRBV10-3	TRBD1	.	CAIRGTGGPAFF	TGTGCCATCAGGGGGACAGGGGGCCCAGCTTTCTTT
TRBJ2-1	TRBV4-1	TRBD2	.	CASRGISGSGYEQFF	TGCGCCAGCAGGGGGATTAGCGGGAGCGGATATGAGCAGTTCTTC
TRBJ2-2	TRBV7-9	.	few	CASSLAGVRTTYTGELFF	TGTGCCAGCAGCTTAGCGGGGGTCAGGACTACCTACACCGGGGAGCTGTTTTTT
TRBJ1-5	TRBV28	TRBD1	.	CASRAGTGVNQPQHF	TGTGCCAGCCGTGCCGGGACAGGGGTGAATCAGCCCCAGCATTTT
TRBJ2-1	TRBV4-3	.	.	CASSQESQLSSYNEQFF	TGCGCCAGCAGCCAAGAGTCCCAGCTTAGCTCCTACAATGAGCAGTTCTTC
TRBJ2-7	TRBV28	.	.	CASSSLPGTEQYF	TGTGCCAGCAGTTCCCTCCCAGGGACCGAGCAGTACTTC
TRBJ2-5	TRBV5-8	TRBD2	.	CASSFGLAGAQETQYF	TGTGCCAGCAGCTTCGGGCTAGCGGGGGCCCAAGAGACCCAGTACTTC
TRBJ1-1	TRBV7-3	.	once	CASSLTGGQNTEAFF	TGTGCCAGCAGCTTAACGGGAGGGCAGAACACTGAAGCTTTCTTT
TRBJ2-5	TRBV7-9	.	few	CASDTGLFLGETQYF	TGTGCCAGTGACACAGGGTTATTCCTCGGAGAGACCCAGTACTTC
TRBJ2-2	TRBV7-2	.	.	CASSPRFARTPPTRELFF	TGTGCCAGCAGCCCTCGGTTCGCCAGGACACCTCCTACCCGGGAGCTGTTTTTT
TRBJ2-3	TRBV5-1	TRBD2	.	CASSLAGTSVSDTQYF	TGCGCCAGCAGCCTAGCCGGGACTAGCGTTTCAGATACGCAGTATTTT
TRBJ2-2	TRBV7-6	.	.	CASSHNTGELFF	TGTGCCAGCAGCCATAACACCGGGGAGCTGTTTTTT
TRBJ1-2	TRBV24-1	TRBD1	.	CATSDFSGGGYTF	TGTGCCACCAGTGATTTTTCAGGGGGCGGCTACACCTTC
TRBJ2-1	TRBV11-3	TRBD2	.	CASSLDTSGKIQQFF	TGTGCCAGCAGCTTAGATACTAGCGGGAAGATCCAGCAGTTCTTC
TRBJ2-1	TRBV4-2	.	.	CASSQDRSSSYNEQFF	TGTGCCAGCAGCCAAGACCGGTCAAGCTCCTACAATGAGCAGTTCTTC
TRBJ1-3	TRBV5-4	.	.	CASSLPGDSGNTIYF	TGTGCCAGCAGCTTGCCAGGAGACTCTGGAAACACCATATATTTT
TRBJ2-1	TRBV7-2	.	.	CASSLASLNEQFF	TGTGCCAGCAGCTTAGCCTCTCTCAATGAGCAGTTCTTC
TRBJ2-5	TRBV5-1	TRBD1	.	CASSRATGSETQYF	TGCGCCAGCAGCAGAGCGACAGGGTCGGAGACCCAGTACTTC
TRBJ2-1	TRBV24-1	TRBD1	.	CATSDFTGTGFYEQFF	TGTGCCACCAGTGATTTTACCGGGACAGGGTTTTATGAGCAGTTCTTC
TRBJ2-1	TRBV6-5	TRBD2	.	CASNPGGNEQFF	TGTGCCAGCAACCCGGGAGGAAATGAGCAGTTCTTC
TRBJ2-4	TRBV27	TRBD1	.	CASSSDRVTKNIQYF	TGTGCCAGCAGTTCGGACAGGGTAACCAAAAACATTCAGTACTTC
TRBJ1-5	TRBV20-1	.	.	CSASLGSNQPQHF	TGCAGTGCTAGTTTGGGGAGCAATCAGCCCCAGCATTTT